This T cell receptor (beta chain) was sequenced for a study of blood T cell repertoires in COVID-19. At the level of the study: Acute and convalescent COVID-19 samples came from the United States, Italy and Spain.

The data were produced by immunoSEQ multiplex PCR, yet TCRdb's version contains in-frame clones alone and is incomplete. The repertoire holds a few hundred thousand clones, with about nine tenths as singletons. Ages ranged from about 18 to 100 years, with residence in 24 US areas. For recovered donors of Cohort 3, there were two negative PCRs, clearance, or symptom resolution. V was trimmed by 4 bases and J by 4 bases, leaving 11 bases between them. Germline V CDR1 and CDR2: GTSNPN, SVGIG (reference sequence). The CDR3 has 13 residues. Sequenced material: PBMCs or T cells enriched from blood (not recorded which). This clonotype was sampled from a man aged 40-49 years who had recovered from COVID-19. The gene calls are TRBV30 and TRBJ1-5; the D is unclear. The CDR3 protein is CAWNQLSNQPQHF. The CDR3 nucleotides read TGTGCCTGGAATCAGTTATCAAATCAGCCCCAGCATTTT.